This section outlines one TCR beta chain sequence together with its context. This may arise from a read error, as a much more abundant clone is one base away. Primed by a sample-barcoded 5' primer and a J-beta primer mix, a second PCR proceeded for 7 to 11 cycles. TCRdb reprocessed the 5' RACE reads with MiXCR, giving one entry per CDR3 protein. This table has some 1.4 million distinct CDR3 sequences, approximately 40% appearing once. Germline-derived CDR1 and CDR2 are PRHDT and FYEKMQ (reference sequence). The CDR3 consists of 14 residues. This sample is drawn from a study of blood T cells in healthy people across ages.

The clonotype originates from a woman in her late teens or twenties in good health. The chain couples TRBV13 to TRBJ2-5; the D is unclear. With the DNA end fitting TRBJ2-7 better, the J assignment may be wrong. Sequenced input: blood. The CDR3 sequence: CASSSTLGSYEQYF. CDR3 DNA sequence: TGTGCCAGCAGCTCCACTTTAGGGTCCTACGAGCAGTACTTC.